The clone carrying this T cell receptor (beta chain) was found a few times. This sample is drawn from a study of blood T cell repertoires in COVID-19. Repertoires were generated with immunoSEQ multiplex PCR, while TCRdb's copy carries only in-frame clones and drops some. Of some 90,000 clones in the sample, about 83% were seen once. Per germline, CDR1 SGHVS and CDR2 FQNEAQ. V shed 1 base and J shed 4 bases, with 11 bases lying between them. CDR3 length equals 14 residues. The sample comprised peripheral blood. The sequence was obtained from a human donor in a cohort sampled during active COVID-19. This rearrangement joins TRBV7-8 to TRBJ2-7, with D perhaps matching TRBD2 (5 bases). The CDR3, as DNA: TGTGCCAGCAGCTTAGATTGGACTGGATACGAGCAGTACTTC. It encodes CASSLDWTGYEQYF.